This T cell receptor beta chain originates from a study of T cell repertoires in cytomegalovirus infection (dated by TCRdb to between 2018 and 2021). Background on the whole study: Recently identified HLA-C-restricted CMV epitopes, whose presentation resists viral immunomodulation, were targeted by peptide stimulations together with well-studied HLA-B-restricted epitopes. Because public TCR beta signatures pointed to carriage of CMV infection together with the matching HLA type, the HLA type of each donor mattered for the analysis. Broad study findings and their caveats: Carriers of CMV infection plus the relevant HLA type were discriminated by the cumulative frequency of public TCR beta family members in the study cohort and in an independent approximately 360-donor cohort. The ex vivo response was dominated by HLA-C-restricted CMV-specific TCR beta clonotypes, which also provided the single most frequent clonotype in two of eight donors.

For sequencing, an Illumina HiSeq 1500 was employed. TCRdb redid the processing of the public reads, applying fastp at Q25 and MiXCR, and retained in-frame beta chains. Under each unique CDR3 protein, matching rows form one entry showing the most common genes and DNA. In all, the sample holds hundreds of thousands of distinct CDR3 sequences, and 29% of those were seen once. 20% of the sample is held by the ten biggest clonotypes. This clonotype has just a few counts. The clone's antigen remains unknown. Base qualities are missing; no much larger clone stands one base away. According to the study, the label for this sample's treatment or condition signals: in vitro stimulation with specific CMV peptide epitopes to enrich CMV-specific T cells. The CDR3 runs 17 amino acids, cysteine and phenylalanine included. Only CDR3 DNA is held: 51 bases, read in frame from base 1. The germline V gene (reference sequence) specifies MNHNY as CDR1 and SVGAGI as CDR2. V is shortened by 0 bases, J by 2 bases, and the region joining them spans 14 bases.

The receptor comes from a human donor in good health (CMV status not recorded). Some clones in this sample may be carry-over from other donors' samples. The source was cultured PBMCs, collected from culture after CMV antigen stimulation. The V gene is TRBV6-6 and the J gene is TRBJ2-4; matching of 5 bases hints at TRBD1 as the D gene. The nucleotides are TGTGCCAGCAGTTACTCCACGACAGAATCATCCAAAAACATTCAGTACTTC. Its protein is CASSYSTTESSKNIQYF.